This T cell receptor (beta chain) was obtained from a study of T cells after yellow fever vaccination. Study in general: Fractions low in cell number were prepared with SMART-Seq v4 Ultra Low Input. General study findings and limits: Most primary-vaccination clones recurred post-booster (around 97% CD4, around 90% CD8). Clonotypes found in both CD4 and CD8 compartments made up a small share.

5'RACE template switching generated TCR cDNA, adding a universal primer site and UMIs. One entry per CDR3 protein results from TCRdb running MiXCR on the 5' RACE reads. The sample includes more than 65,000 distinct CDR3 sequences, around 7.1% seen only once; the top ten take approximately 31%. This clonotype was counted a few times. The antigen is undetermined. The germline gives CDR1 MNHEY, CDR2 SVGEGT. There are 15 residues in the CDR3. V was cut by 6 bases and J by 0 bases, with 12 bases left in between. This material consisted of CD8+ T cells sorted from PBMCs, taken around 10 days after the first yellow fever vaccination. V usage is TRBV6-2 or TRBV6-3 and J usage is TRBJ1-5; possible D gene TRBD1, 5 bases. The sequence was collected from a man in his late teens or twenties who received the YFV17D yellow fever vaccine. Here the CDR3 DNA reads TGTGCCAGCAGCTACGGGGCAAATAGCAATCAGCCCCAGCATTTT. This encodes CASSYGANSNQPQHF.